This passage covers 7 T cell receptor beta chains from one sample sequenced in a study of CD8+CD57+ T cells in acquired aplastic anemia. For CDR3 and TCR beta VDJ profiling, genomic DNA was the template used. TCRdb itself ran the reads through MiXCR, one entry per CDR3 protein. Altogether 160,000 or so distinct CDR3 sequences are present, roughly 43% being singletons, with the ten largest covering about 2.6%. Patients who underwent sequencing had shown CD8+CD57+ cell expansion by flow cytometry. The material sequenced was sorted CD4+, CD8+, or CD8+CD57+ T cells (not recorded which) from PBMCs. The receptors stem from a human donor with aplastic anemia.

This clonotype was counted ten times or more. The genes are TRBV12-3 or TRBV12-4 and TRBJ2-1; possibly TRBD2 for D (7 bases). V shed 3 bases and J shed 4 bases, with 16 bases lying between them. The CDR3 has 16 amino acids. The CDR3 DNA follows: TGTGCCAGCAGTTTTCGAGGGGGAGGGAGTTACAATGAGCAGTTCTTC. This sequence encodes CASSFRGGGSYNEQFF.

The chain joins TRBV19 to TRBJ1-1, with 7 nucleotides matching TRBD1. The V segment lost 2 bases and the J segment 8 bases; nucleotides outside the gene matches: 5. This CDR3 contains 13 residues. Germline V gives CDR1 LNHDA, CDR2 SQIVND (reference sequence). CDR3 DNA: TGTGCCAGTAGTATATCACAGGGGTACGAAGCTTTCTTT. Translating gives CASSISQGYEAFF. Filled out from reference TRBV19 and TRBJ1-1, the complete variable domain reads DGGITQSPKYLFRKEGQNVTLSCEQNLNHDAMYWYRQDPGQGLRLIYYSQIVNDFQKGDIAEGYSVSREKKESFPLTVTSAQKNPTAFYLCASSISQGYEAFFGQGTRLTVV.

There are many counts of this clonotype. The CDR3 nucleotides read TGTGCCAGCAGCGTGGAGGCGGGCTCCACCAATGAGCAGTTCTTC. Translation gives CASSVEAGSTNEQFF. The V and J genes are TRBV9 and TRBJ2-1; tentatively, D is TRBD2 (5 bases). Germline-derived CDR1 and CDR2 are SGDLS and YYNGEE. This CDR3 contains 15 residues. V lost 2 bases to trimming and J lost 6 bases, with 15 bases between them.

This chain links TRBV2 with TRBJ1-1; D is unresolved. Germline lookup yields CDR1 SNHLY and CDR2 FYNNEI. The CDR3 is 17 residues long. V was clipped by 1 base and J by 3 bases, with 18 bases between them. The CDR3 here is CASSEGPEPFTHTEAFF. Here the CDR3 DNA reads TGTGCCAGCAGTGAAGGGCCCGAACCTTTTACGCACACTGAAGCTTTCTTT.

This clonotype was recorded many times. The V and J genes are TRBV4-2 and TRBJ2-3, with 15 positions matching TRBD2. Trimming removed 0 bases from V and 11 bases from J; junction bases left unmatched: 9. The CDR3 runs to 17 residues. Germline CDR1 and CDR2: LGHNA and YNFKEQ. This CDR3 reads CASSQDRTGLAGGGQYF. DNA for the CDR3: TGTGCCAGCAGCCAAGATCGGACGGGACTAGCGGGAGGAGGGCAGTATTTT.

In this sample, this clonotype turned up many times. V usage is TRBV4-2 and J usage is TRBJ2-1; no clear D gene. The CDR3 consists of 12 residues. Germline V gives CDR1 LGHNA, CDR2 YNFKEQ. The V end lost 4 bases, the J end lost 7 bases, and 8 bases lay between the germline ends. In DNA form, the CDR3 reads TGTGCCAGCAGCCCCAACCGAAATGAGCAGTTCTTC. Amino acid sequence: CASSPNRNEQFF.

This clonotype was recorded at least ten times. Here the CDR3 reads CSAGLLAGADTQYF. In DNA, the CDR3 is TGCAGTGCTGGATTACTAGCGGGAGCAGATACGCAGTATTTT. This chain joins TRBV20-1 and TRBJ2-3; 11 bases map to TRBD2. Germline V CDR1 and CDR2: DFQATT, SNEGSKA (reference sequence). J lost 4 bases, V lost 5 bases, and 5 bases had no gene match. The CDR3 extends over 14 amino acids.